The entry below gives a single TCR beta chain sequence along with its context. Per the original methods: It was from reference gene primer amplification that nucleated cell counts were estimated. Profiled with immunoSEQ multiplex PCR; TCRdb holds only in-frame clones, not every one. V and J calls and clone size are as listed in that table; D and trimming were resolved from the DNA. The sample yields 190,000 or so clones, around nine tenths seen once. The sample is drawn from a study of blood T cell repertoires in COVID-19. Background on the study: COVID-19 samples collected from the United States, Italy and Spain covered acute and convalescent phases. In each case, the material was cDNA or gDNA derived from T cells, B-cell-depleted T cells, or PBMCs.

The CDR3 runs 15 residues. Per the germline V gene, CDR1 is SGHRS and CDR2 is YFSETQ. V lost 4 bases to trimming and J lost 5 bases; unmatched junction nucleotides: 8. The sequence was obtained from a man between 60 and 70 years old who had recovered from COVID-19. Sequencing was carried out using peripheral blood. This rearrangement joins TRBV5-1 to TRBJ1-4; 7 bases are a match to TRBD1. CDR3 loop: CASSPTGTVNEKLFF. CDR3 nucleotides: TGCGCCAGCAGCCCCACCGGGACAGTAAATGAAAAACTGTTTTTT.